This TCR beta chain was recorded in a study of blood T cell repertoires in COVID-19. Study at large: Some COVID-19 samples were acute and others convalescent; all came from the United States, Italy and Spain.

Germline assignment: CDR1 LNHDA and CDR2 SQIVND (reference sequence). The V gene lost 3 bases and the J gene lost 1 base, with 12 bases spanning the gap. This CDR3 region has 16 residues. Authors' processing steps: The authors estimated nucleated cell counts from reference gene primer amplification. Here immunoSEQ multiplex PCR was the method, and the copy in TCRdb shows in-frame clones only, minus some. The DNA was the basis for D and trimming; V, J and clone size are from that table. The sample has hundreds of thousands of clones; approximately 86% are singletons. This clonotype originated in a human donor in a cohort sampled during active COVID-19. Input material: peripheral blood. This chain links TRBV19 with TRBJ2-2, with D uncertain. Here the CDR3 DNA reads TGTGCCAGTAGTATTCCGACTCCCCTGAACACCGGGGAGCTGTTTTTT. Protein: CASSIPTPLNTGELFF.